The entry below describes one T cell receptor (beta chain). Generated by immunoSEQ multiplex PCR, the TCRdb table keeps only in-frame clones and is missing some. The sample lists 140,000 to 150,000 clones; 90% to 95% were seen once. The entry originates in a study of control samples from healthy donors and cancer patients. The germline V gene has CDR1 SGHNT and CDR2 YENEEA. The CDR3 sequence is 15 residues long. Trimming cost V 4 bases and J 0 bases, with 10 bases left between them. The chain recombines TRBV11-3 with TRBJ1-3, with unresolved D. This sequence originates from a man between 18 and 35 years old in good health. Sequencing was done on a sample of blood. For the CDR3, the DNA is TGTGCCAGCAGCTCGGGTCGTCACTCTGGAAACACCATATATTTT. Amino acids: CASSSGRHSGNTIYF.